This note documents a single T cell receptor beta chain sequence. Antigen specificity is unknown. This specimen comes from a study of blood T cells in healthy people across ages. Study-wide findings and caveats: Among T cells, TCR beta diversity per million cells dropped roughly linearly as age rose.

This CDR3 contains 17 residues. The germline V gene encodes CDR1 LGHNA and CDR2 YNFKEQ. V shed 0 bases and J 6 bases; nucleotides not matched to a gene: 9. A sample-barcoded 5' primer and a J-beta primer mix were used in a second PCR of about 6 to 12 cycles. Tagging of each cDNA molecule was performed by a template-switch adaptor with 12 random nucleotides. Via MiXCR, TCRdb re-called the 5' RACE reads, giving one row per CDR3 protein. The sample yields about 1.6 million distinct CDR3 sequences, 34% seen once. This chain joins TRBV4-2 and TRBJ2-3; TRBD2 agrees at 10 bases. Specimen: blood. This clonotype was obtained from a woman aged 25 to 39 in good health. The CDR3 spells CASSQEALAGVRDTQYF. In DNA, the CDR3 is TGTGCCAGCAGCCAAGAAGCCCTAGCGGGGGTGCGGGATACGCAGTATTTT.